A single sample is the source of the 20 T cell receptor beta chains below, sequenced in a study of blood T cells in healthy people across ages. The authors ran a second PCR of about 6 to 11 cycles using a sample-barcoded 5' primer and a J-beta primer mix. TCRdb itself ran the 5' RACE reads through MiXCR, one entry per CDR3 protein. The sample shows about 680,000 distinct CDR3 sequences, about half of them seen only once. The sequencing input was blood. The receptor set was obtained from a woman aged 60-75 years in good health.

The V gene is TRBV4-3, the J gene TRBJ2-7, with TRBD1 matching over 8 bases. Per germline, CDR1 LGHNA and CDR2 YSLEER. The CDR3 covers 16 residues. V gave up 0 bases and J gave up 2 bases; unmatched junction bases: 6. The CDR3 sequence: CASSQEVSDRAYEQYF. The CDR3 nucleotides are TGCGCCAGCAGCCAAGAAGTTTCGGACAGGGCCTACGAGCAGTACTTC.

This clonotype was counted only a few times. This chain connects TRBV20-1 to TRBJ2-3, with 11 bases fitting TRBD2. The CDR3 consists of 15 residues. The ends lost 5 bases at V and 2 bases at J; junction bases unmatched: 6. Germline V gives CDR1 DFQATT, CDR2 SNEGSKA (reference sequence). CDR3 coding DNA: TGCAGTGCTCGTTTAGCGGGAGGGAACACAGATACGCAGTATTTT. Its translation: CSARLAGGNTDTQYF.

Only a few counts were recorded for this clonotype. The gene calls are TRBV14 and TRBJ2-3; 8 bases map to TRBD1. V gave up 4 bases and J gave up 2 bases; unmatched junction bases: 5. Germline lookup yields CDR1 SGHDN and CDR2 FVKESK. There are 15 residues in the CDR3. The CDR3 region is CASSRDRRPTDTQYF. The CDR3 DNA is TGTGCCAGCAGCCGGGACAGGAGACCCACAGATACGCAGTATTTT.

This clonotype was counted once. V is TRBV24-1 and J is TRBJ2-7, with 11 positions matching TRBD1. The assigned J gene may be wrong: the sequence end matches TRBJ2-5 better. From germline, CDR1 is KGHDR and CDR2 SFDVKD. The CDR3 covers 15 residues. The CDR3 loop is CATSDPGQGEETQYF. The CDR3 region has the DNA TGTGCCACCAGTGATCCGGGACAGGGGGAGGAGACCCAGTACTTC.

The chain uses TRBV12-3 or TRBV12-4 and TRBJ2-4; no firm D call. This CDR3 comprises 12 residues. Deletions cut 6 bases from V and 13 bases from J, with 16 bases between. The CDR3 region has the DNA TGTGCCAGCAGATATCACTTAGATGAGCAGTACTTC. Its translation is CASRYHLDEQYF.

The chain links TRBV7-2 to TRBJ2-7; D might be TRBD1 or TRBD2, each matching 5 bases. The DNA end lines up better with TRBJ2-5; the J call may be wrong. CDR3 length: 15 residues. Germline V lookup: CDR1 SGHTA, CDR2 FQGNSA. Here the CDR3 DNA reads TGTGCCAGCAGCTTCACCGGGACCACGGGGGAGACCCAGTACTTC. This codes for CASSFTGTTGETQYF.

The chain is built from TRBV7-2 and TRBJ2-3; D is undetermined. Germline V lookup: CDR1 SGHTA, CDR2 FQGNSA. V was trimmed by 5 bases and J by 2 bases, leaving 11 bases between them. CDR3 length equals 14 residues. The CDR3 DNA sequence: TGTGCCAGCAGCGGAGCGACCTACACAGATACGCAGTATTTT. As protein: CASSGATYTDTQYF.

The V gene is TRBV9, the J gene TRBJ2-1, with no clear D. CDR3 size: 13 residues. The germline CDR1 and CDR2 sequences are SGDLS and YYNGEE. Trimming removed 0 bases from V and 5 bases from J, with 6 bases in between. The CDR3 nucleotides are TGTGCCAGCAGCGTAGGCGGAAACAATGAGCAGTTCTTC. Encoded protein: CASSVGGNNEQFF. The full variable domain, in which reference TRBV9 and TRBJ2-1 provide the parts outside the CDR3, is DSGVTQTPKHLITATGQRVTLRCSPRSGDLSVYWYQQSLDQGLQFLIQYYNGEERAKGNILERFSAQQFPDLHSELNLSSLELGDSALYFCASSVGGNNEQFFGPGTRLTVL.

V and J are TRBV11-3 and TRBJ2-5, with D unclear. V lost 1 base to trimming and J lost 13 bases, with 19 bases between them. Germline assignment: CDR1 SGHNT and CDR2 YENEEA. This CDR3 region has 14 residues. CDR3 sequence: CASSLASPGYERYF. CDR3 nucleotides: TGTGCCAGCAGCTTAGCGTCCCCTGGGTACGAGCGGTACTTC.

The gene calls are TRBV28 and TRBJ2-7; the match to TRBD2 covers 10 bases. This CDR3 has 16 residues. CDR1 and CDR2 (germline): MDHEN, SYDVKM. J lost 7 bases, V lost 4 bases, and 13 bases had no gene match. The CDR3 sequence is CASSSFTSGTDNEQYF. The CDR3 nucleotides are TGTGCCAGCAGTTCCTTCACTAGCGGGACTGACAATGAGCAGTACTTC. Filled out from reference TRBV28 and TRBJ2-7, the complete variable domain reads DVKVTQSSRYLVKRTGEKVFLECVQDMDHENMFWYRQDPGLGLRLIYFSYDVKMKEKGDIPEGYSVSREKKERFSLILESASTNQTSMYLCASSSFTSGTDNEQYFGPGTRLTVT.

This chain uses TRBV20-1 with TRBJ2-2; no clear D gene. V was shortened by 0 bases and J by 3 bases, with 11 bases between the two germline ends. There are 15 residues in the CDR3. Germline V gives CDR1 DFQATT, CDR2 SNEGSKA (reference sequence). CDR3 sequence reads: CSARDGRRYTGELFF. DNA for the CDR3: TGCAGTGCTAGAGATGGACGACGGTACACCGGGGAGCTGTTTTTT.

The chain employs TRBV7-2 and TRBJ2-1, with 8 bases fitting TRBD2. Unmatched junction bases numbered 5, after V lost 6 bases and J lost 7 bases. CDR1 is SGHTA, CDR2 FQGNSA, per germline. CDR3 length: 13 amino acids. CDR3 region: CASRRAGVNEQFF. CDR3 sequence (DNA): TGTGCCAGCAGACGAGCGGGGGTAAATGAGCAGTTCTTC.

The genes are TRBV24-1 and TRBJ1-2; TRBD1 might be the D (6 bases). Germline V CDR1 and CDR2: KGHDR, SFDVKD. With 6 bases removed from V and 8 bases from J, the gap between germline ends came to 15 bases. The CDR3 extends over 13 amino acids. CDR3 protein: CATSTGLPGGYTF. The CDR3 bases are TGTGCCACCAGTACAGGGCTGCCGGGAGGCTACACCTTC.

The rearrangement joins TRBV27 to TRBJ2-1; no clear D. This CDR3 is built from 11 residues. The germline V gene encodes CDR1 MNHEY and CDR2 SMNVEV (reference sequence). With 3 bases removed from V and 9 bases from J, the gap between germline ends came to 6 bases. Written as DNA, the CDR3 is TGTGCCAGCAGTTTCGGAAGTGAGCAGTTCTTC. It translates to CASSFGSEQFF.

The chain joins TRBV7-9 to TRBJ1-3; TRBD1 matches at 7 bases. CDR1 SEHNR and CDR2 FQNEAQ come from the germline V gene (reference sequence). CDR3 length: 15 residues. The J segment lost 7 bases and the V segment lost 2 bases, leaving 8 bases of the junction unmatched. CDR3 sequence reads: CASSLSRGPRNTIYF. DNA for the CDR3: TGTGCCAGCAGCTTAAGTAGGGGGCCTCGGAACACCATATATTTT.

The chain is built from TRBV5-1 and TRBJ2-1; 9 nucleotides match TRBD2. Germline CDR1 and CDR2: SGHRS and YFSETQ. With 1 base clipped from V and 4 bases from J, the junction kept 3 bases outside the gene matches. CDR3 length equals 15 residues. CDR3 nucleotide sequence: TGCGCCAGCAGCTTGAGTGGACTAGCGTACAATGAGCAGTTCTTC. Its protein product is CASSLSGLAYNEQFF.

V usage is TRBV29-1 and J usage is TRBJ2-7; possibly TRBD2 for D (5 bases). CDR1 is SQVTM, CDR2 ANQGSEA, per germline. Trimming took 3 bases from V and 0 from J, leaving 9 bases between them. CDR3 length: 13 amino acids. The CDR3 loop reads CSVDSASSYEQYF. The DNA for the CDR3 is TGCAGCGTTGATAGCGCCAGCTCCTACGAGCAGTACTTC.

This clonotype was recorded a few times. This chain joins TRBV6-2 or TRBV6-3 and TRBJ2-5; 10 bases are shared with TRBD1. Losses at the gene ends were 7 bases for V and 5 bases for J; bases not matched to a gene: 13. The CDR3 consists of 16 residues. Germline V gives CDR1 MNHEY, CDR2 SVGEGT. CDR3 coding DNA: TGTGCCAGCAATCCGGGACAGGGGAATTGGAGGGAGACCCAGTACTTC. This gives the protein CASNPGQGNWRETQYF.

V is TRBV18 and J is TRBJ2-5; D remains ambiguous. The CDR3 contains 15 residues. The germline gives CDR1 KGHSH, CDR2 LQKENI. V shed 3 bases and J shed 5 bases, with 16 bases lying between them. The CDR3, as DNA: TGTGCCAGCTCACCTCCCCCTATGTCTGAGGAGACCCAGTACTTC. Protein product: CASSPPPMSEETQYF.

This clonotype is a singleton in its sample. The V gene is TRBV9, the J gene TRBJ2-1, with 8 bases matching TRBD1. This CDR3 is 14 amino acids long. The V and J ends lost 3 bases and 10 bases, in that order; junction bases with no gene match: 9. The germline gives CDR1 SGDLS, CDR2 YYNGEE. Here the CDR3 DNA reads TGTGCCAGCAGCGCCGGACAGGGAGGATGGGAGCAGTTCTTC. Protein sequence: CASSAGQGGWEQFF.